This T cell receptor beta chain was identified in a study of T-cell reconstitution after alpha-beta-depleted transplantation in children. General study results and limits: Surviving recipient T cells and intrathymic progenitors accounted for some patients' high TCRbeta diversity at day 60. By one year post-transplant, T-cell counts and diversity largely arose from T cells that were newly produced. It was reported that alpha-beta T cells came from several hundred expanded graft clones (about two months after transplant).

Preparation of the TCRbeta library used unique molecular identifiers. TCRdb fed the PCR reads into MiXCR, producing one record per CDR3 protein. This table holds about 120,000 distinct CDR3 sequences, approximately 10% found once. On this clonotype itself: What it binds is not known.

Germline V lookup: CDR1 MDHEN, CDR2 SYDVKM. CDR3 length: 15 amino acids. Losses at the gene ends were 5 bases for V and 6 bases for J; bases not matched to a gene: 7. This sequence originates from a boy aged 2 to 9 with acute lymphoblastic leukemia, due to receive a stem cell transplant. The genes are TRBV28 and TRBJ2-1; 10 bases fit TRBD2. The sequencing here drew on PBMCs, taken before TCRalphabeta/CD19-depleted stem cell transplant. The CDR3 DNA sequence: TGTGCCAGCAGTCAACAAGTAGCGGGAGGCAATGAGCAGTTCTTC. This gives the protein CASSQQVAGGNEQFF.